These 32 T cell receptor beta chains were sequenced from one sample in a study of cytomegalovirus exposure and HLA in healthy donors. The PCR made use of 60 Vbeta and 13 Jbeta primers. Clones were sequenced by immunoSEQ multiplex PCR, and TCRdb holds only the in-frame ones, with some missing. Counted here are about 110,000 clones, around 81% occurring once; the ten biggest clones make up less than 2.5%. Material: PBMCs. These receptors originate from a woman under 40 in good health and CMV-seronegative.

This chain links TRBV19 with TRBJ2-5; 7 bases line up with TRBD1. V lost 1 base, J lost 4 bases, and 12 bases stayed unmatched. The CDR3 has 17 amino acids. Germline lookup yields CDR1 LNHDA and CDR2 SQIVND (reference sequence). CDR3 bases: TGTGCCAGTAGTATAGTTGGAGACAGGGTTCGTGGAGAGACCCAGTACTTC. Protein product: CASSIVGDRVRGETQYF.

This rearrangement joins TRBV7-9 to TRBJ2-7; TRBD1 is a possible D gene (6 bases). V was clipped by 3 bases and J by 5 bases, with 11 bases between them. Germline values: CDR1 SEHNR, CDR2 FQNEAQ (reference sequence). The CDR3 totals 13 residues. As DNA, the CDR3 is TGTGCCAGCAGCTTTGGGGGCGAGGACGAGCAGTACTTC. Encoded protein: CASSFGGEDEQYF.

The J gene is TRBJ2-5, the V gene TRBV10-3, with 8 bases that match TRBD2. This CDR3 is built from 13 residues. The trim removed 7 bases at V and 5 bases at J, leaving 6 bases unmatched. Germline V lookup: CDR1 ENHRY, CDR2 SYGVKD. CDR3 sequence: CAIKRGGPETQYF. Here the CDR3 DNA reads TGTGCCATCAAACGGGGGGGGCCCGAGACCCAGTACTTC.

The chain employs TRBV19 and TRBJ1-1; D not certain. The CDR3 is made up of 14 amino acids. V was pared by 8 bases and J by 5 bases, with 18 bases between. The germline gives CDR1 LNHDA, CDR2 SQIVND (reference sequence). CDR3 nucleotide sequence: TGTGCCAGTCAGACCGGTGACCTGAGGACTGAAGCTTTCTTT. Its translation is CASQTGDLRTEAFF.

The rearrangement uses TRBV29-1 and TRBJ2-5, with unresolved D. The J call may be wrong; the DNA end is better matched by TRBJ2-7. The CDR3 consists of 13 residues. Germline V gene data show CDR1 as SQVTM and CDR2 as ANQGSEA. The CDR3 here is CSVVSSDTYEQYF. Written as DNA, the CDR3 is TGCAGCGTTGTCTCTTCTGATACCTACGAGCAGTACTTC.

This clone was counted once. This chain uses TRBV30 with TRBJ1-5; the match to TRBD1 covers 9 bases. The CDR3 loop spans 13 amino acids. The V gene end was trimmed by 3 bases and the J gene end by 7 bases; junction bases not matched to a gene: 4. From germline, CDR1 is GTSNPN and CDR2 SVGIG (reference sequence). CDR3 DNA: TGTGCCTGGAGCGGGACAGGGTTACAGCCCCAGCATTTT. Its translation is CAWSGTGLQPQHF.

DNA of the CDR3: TGTGCCAGCAGTCATGCCGGGACAGGGGGATCCTACGAGCAGTACTTC. Translated: CASSHAGTGGSYEQYF. This chain links TRBV6-6 with TRBJ2-7, with 11 nucleotides matching TRBD1. Germline CDR1 MNHNY, CDR2 SVGAGI (reference sequence). The CDR3 runs 16 residues. With V trimmed by 5 bases and J by 1 base, 7 bases remained unmatched.

The gene calls are TRBV27 and TRBJ1-2; 7 nucleotides line up with TRBD1. This CDR3 is built from 14 residues. With 6 bases clipped from V and 2 bases from J, the junction kept 6 bases outside the gene matches. CDR1 is MNHEY, CDR2 SMNVEV, per germline (reference sequence). Here the CDR3 DNA reads TGTGCCAGCAGGCGACAGGGTTCAAACTATGGCTACACCTTC. It specifies CASRRQGSNYGYTF.

In DNA, the CDR3 is TGTGCTAGTGGTTCAACGCCGATACAGGGTTACTATGGCTACACCTTC. Translating it yields CASGSTPIQGYYGYTF. The chain joins TRBV12-5 to TRBJ1-2; TRBD1 might be the D (6 bases). V was cut by 4 bases and J by 3 bases, with 18 bases left in between. The CDR3 is made up of 16 amino acids. From germline, CDR1 is LGHNT and CDR2 FRNRAP.

A single count supports this clone. The CDR3 nucleotides are TGTGCCAGTAGTATCCTTGGACAGGGGCACGGCTACACCTTC. This translates into CASSILGQGHGYTF. This chain links TRBV19 with TRBJ1-2, with 9 positions matching TRBD1. The CDR3 sequence is 14 residues long. V was clipped by 3 bases and J by 8 bases; unmatched bases: 7. Germline CDR1 is LNHDA and CDR2 is SQIVND (reference sequence).

The chain links TRBV6-1 to TRBJ1-6; a weak D match, TRBD1 (6 bases). V lost 6 bases to trimming and J lost 8 bases, with 17 bases between them. The CDR3 has 15 amino acids. Germline V gene sequence: CDR1 MNHNS, CDR2 SASEGT. CDR3: CASRVDRSSYSPLHF. CDR3 bases: TGTGCCAGCAGAGTCGACAGGAGCTCTTATTCACCCCTCCACTTT.

The chain recombines TRBV27 with TRBJ1-5, with D tentatively TRBD1 (5 bases). CDR1 and CDR2 from the germline V gene are MNHEY and SMNVEV (reference sequence). CDR3 size: 15 residues. V was trimmed by 8 bases and J by 3 bases, leaving 17 bases between them. The CDR3 loop is CASRGGVWDNQPQHF. Here the CDR3 DNA reads TGTGCCAGCCGAGGAGGGGTTTGGGACAATCAGCCCCAGCATTTT.

This clone has a single count. The chain is built from TRBV5-4 and TRBJ2-3; D unclear. The V and J ends lost 0 bases and 0 bases respectively, with 5 bases between them. The CDR3 covers 14 residues. CDR1 and CDR2 (germline): SGHNT, YYREEE (reference sequence). The CDR3 bases are TGTGCCAGCAGCTTGGCCGGTAGCACAGATACGCAGTATTTT. Translated, it gives CASSLAGSTDTQYF. Complete variable domain (other parts from reference TRBV5-4 and TRBJ2-3): ETGVTQSPTHLIKTRGQQVTLRCSSQSGHNTVSWYQQALGQGPQFIFQYYREEENGRGNFPPRFSGLQFPNYSSELNVNALELDDSALYLCASSLAGSTDTQYFGPGTRLTVL.

This clone came up once. The chain is built from TRBV18 and TRBJ2-3, with TRBD2 identical over 9 bases. The V segment lost 2 bases and the J segment 2 bases; nucleotides outside the gene matches: 14. The CDR3 is 19 amino acids. Germline values: CDR1 KGHSH, CDR2 LQKENI. The CDR3 DNA sequence: TGTGCCAGCTCACCATTGAATTCTCTTAGCGGGAGCCCCACAGATACGCAGTATTTT. Residues: CASSPLNSLSGSPTDTQYF.

The chain is built from TRBV7-2 and TRBJ2-5; possible D gene TRBD2, 6 bases. Germline CDR1 is SGHTA and CDR2 is FQGNSA. This CDR3 has 18 amino acids. V lost 7 bases to trimming and J lost 1 base, with 25 bases between them. CDR3: CASTKTRPGLRGQETQYF. The CDR3 DNA reads as TGTGCCAGCACCAAGACAAGACCCGGACTACGAGGCCAAGAGACCCAGTACTTC.

V and J are TRBV6-6 and TRBJ1-4; TRBD1 agrees at 10 bases. The CDR3 length is 14 residues. Germline V lookup: CDR1 MNHNY, CDR2 SVGAGI (reference sequence). J gave up 6 bases and V 7 bases, and 5 bases lay outside the gene matches. Here the CDR3 reads CASKTGTGDEKLFF. For the CDR3, the DNA is TGTGCCAGCAAGACCGGGACAGGGGATGAAAAACTGTTTTTT.

This chain joins TRBV28 and TRBJ2-7; no clear D. The CDR3 extends over 11 amino acids. V lost 10 bases, J lost 4 bases, and 11 bases lay in between. Germline values: CDR1 MDHEN, CDR2 SYDVKM. Here the CDR3 reads CATHLQYEQYF. The CDR3 DNA is TGTGCCACTCACCTCCAGTACGAGCAGTACTTC.

V usage is TRBV4-1 and J usage is TRBJ2-2, with TRBD2 matching over 7 bases. The V and J ends lost 3 bases and 7 bases, in that order; junction bases with no gene match: 11. Germline V lookup: CDR1 MGHRA, CDR2 YSYEKL. The CDR3 spans 16 residues. The chain's CDR3 is CASSQDGGGVGGELFF. Here the CDR3 DNA reads TGCGCCAGCAGCCAGGACGGGGGAGGGGTGGGCGGGGAGCTGTTTTTT.

This clone appeared a few times. This chain uses TRBV5-4 with TRBJ2-1, with 14 bases fitting TRBD2. CDR1 is SGHNT and CDR2 is YYREEE in the germline V gene (reference sequence). This CDR3 has 16 amino acids. The V segment lost 4 bases and the J segment 6 bases; nucleotides outside the gene matches: 6. CDR3 DNA: TGTGCCAGCAGCAAAGGGACTAGCGGGAGACCCAATGAGCAGTTCTTC. This codes for CASSKGTSGRPNEQFF.

The chain uses TRBV19 and TRBJ2-3; 8 bases are a match to TRBD1. Losses at the gene ends were 5 bases for V and 6 bases for J; bases not matched to a gene: 7. The CDR3 is 14 residues long. Germline V CDR1 and CDR2: LNHDA, SQIVND (reference sequence). The CDR3 sequence: CASSLTGVGDTQYF. In nucleotides, the CDR3 is TGTGCCAGTAGTTTGACAGGGGTGGGGGATACGCAGTATTTT. Supplemented by reference TRBV19 and TRBJ2-3, the full variable domain reads DGGITQSPKYLFRKEGQNVTLSCEQNLNHDAMYWYRQDPGQGLRLIYYSQIVNDFQKGDIAEGYSVSREKKESFPLTVTSAQKNPTAFYLCASSLTGVGDTQYFGPGTRLTVL.

V gene TRBV5-1 combines with J gene TRBJ2-7; TRBD2 is a possible D gene (5 bases). Trimming cost V 2 bases and J 6 bases, with 15 bases left between them. Germline V lookup: CDR1 SGHRS, CDR2 YFSETQ. There are 14 residues in the CDR3. CDR3 coding DNA: TGCGCCAGCAGCTTAGTTCTAGCTCCGGGCGAGCAGTACTTC. Protein: CASSLVLAPGEQYF.

The gene calls are TRBV18 and TRBJ2-5; a weak D match, TRBD2 (6 bases). The V end was cut by 3 bases, the J end by 2 bases, with 7 bases between. Germline values: CDR1 KGHSH, CDR2 LQKENI. The CDR3 totals 13 residues. The CDR3 region is CASSPGLQETQYF. The CDR3 DNA sequence: TGTGCCAGCTCACCCGGACTACAAGAGACCCAGTACTTC.

The table lists this clone with a few counts. This chain connects TRBV10-3 to TRBJ1-6; tentative D call: TRBD1 (6 bases). V was pared by 7 bases and J by 10 bases, with 17 bases between. The CDR3 contains 14 residues. Germline values: CDR1 ENHRY, CDR2 SYGVKD. The CDR3 spells CAITPQAGVSPLHF. In DNA, the CDR3 is TGTGCCATCACACCGCAGGCAGGGGTCTCACCCCTCCACTTT.

The V gene is TRBV23-1, the J gene TRBJ2-1; 7 nucleotides agree with TRBD1. TRBV23-1 carries the ORF label, with uncertain function. V lost 6 bases to trimming and J lost 3 bases; unmatched junction nucleotides: 5. This CDR3 region has 14 residues. In DNA form, the CDR3 reads TGCGCCAGCAGAGAGGACAGGCTCTACAATGAGCAGTTCTTC. Translating it yields CASREDRLYNEQFF.

The chain couples TRBV28 to TRBJ2-1; 12 bases are shared with TRBD1. Germline lookup yields CDR1 MDHEN and CDR2 SYDVKM. The CDR3 is 15 amino acids. V dropped 5 bases and J dropped 5; count of bases not matched to a gene: 4. CDR3 DNA sequence: TGTGCCAGCAGTACCGGGACAGGGGGCCACAATGAGCAGTTCTTC. The encoded protein is CASSTGTGGHNEQFF.

The rearrangement links TRBV6-5 to TRBJ2-2, with 8 bases aligning to TRBD2. Germline V CDR1 and CDR2: MNHEY, SVGAGI. CDR3 length: 15 amino acids. The ends lost 6 bases at V and 4 bases at J; junction bases unmatched: 7. CDR3 loop: CASRPAGAGTGELFF. CDR3 nucleotides: TGTGCCAGCAGACCAGCGGGAGCGGGCACCGGGGAGCTGTTTTTT.

V and J are TRBV11-2 and TRBJ2-5; a possible D gene is TRBD2 (6 bases). Germline CDR1 SGHAT, CDR2 FQNNGV. The CDR3 has 16 amino acids. Trimming stripped 4 bases from V and 0 bases from J, with 15 bases between. This CDR3 is CASSSPPTGDQETQYF. For the CDR3, the DNA is TGTGCCAGCAGCTCCCCCCCGACGGGGGACCAAGAGACCCAGTACTTC.

The V and J genes are TRBV7-8 and TRBJ2-5, with D uncertain. The CDR3 runs 14 residues. Trimming took off 3 bases at V and 4 bases at J, with 12 bases between the two ends. Germline CDR1 and CDR2: SGHVS and FQNEAQ. Written as DNA, the CDR3 is TGTGCCAGCAGCTTTCCCCAGGTTCGAGAGACCCAGTACTTC. Translation gives CASSFPQVRETQYF.

This clone was counted a few times. J is TRBJ2-1 and V is TRBV6-4; 11 nucleotides align to TRBD2. Germline CDR1 is MRHNA and CDR2 is SNTAGT. The CDR3 has 15 residues. Unmatched junction bases numbered 4, after V lost 3 bases and J lost 6 bases. The DNA for the CDR3 is TGTGCCAGCAGTGAAGATACTAGCGGGAGCAATGAGCAGTTCTTC. Amino acid sequence: CASSEDTSGSNEQFF.

The chain is built from TRBV7-9 and TRBJ2-1; perhaps TRBD2 as D (5 bases). CDR1 and CDR2 (germline): SEHNR, FQNEAQ (reference sequence). V gave up 5 bases and J gave up 8 bases, with 16 bases separating them. The CDR3 runs to 14 residues. Here the CDR3 DNA reads TGTGCCAGCAGCGAAGTTTTGCGGGCGGATGAGCAGTTCTTC. This codes for CASSEVLRADEQFF.

This sequence joins TRBV6-1 and TRBJ2-1; D might be TRBD1 (6 bases). The CDR3 is 15 amino acids. Germline lookup yields CDR1 MNHNS and CDR2 SASEGT. V was trimmed by 0 bases and J by 3 bases, leaving 9 bases between them. The CDR3 loop reads CASSEATGLYNEQFF. CDR3 nucleotides: TGTGCCAGCAGTGAAGCGACAGGTCTCTACAATGAGCAGTTCTTC.

The chain employs TRBV28 and TRBJ2-4; possibly TRBD1 for D (6 bases). This CDR3 is 16 amino acids long. The V end was cut by 6 bases, the J end by 0 bases, with 15 bases between. The germline gives CDR1 MDHEN, CDR2 SYDVKM. CDR3 coding DNA: TGTGCCAGCAGAAGGGGACACTGGATAGCCAAAAACATTCAGTACTTC. Translated, it gives CASRRGHWIAKNIQYF.